A selection of T cell receptor beta chains follows, all from one sample in a study of cytomegalovirus exposure and HLA in healthy donors. Sequencing used immunoSEQ multiplex PCR; TCRdb keeps in-frame clones, though not all of them. This sample yields 95,000 or so clones, of which about 76% are seen a single time; roughly 5% belongs to the top ten. The sample consisted of PBMCs. These receptors were obtained from a woman aged 40 to 49 in good health and CMV-seronegative. Each CDR3 is given with its conserved first and last residue. A D gene is named only where the DNA matches it firmly. For some rows the clone size is stated as once, few or many, or as a class when expanded; others skip it.

CDR3 DNA: TGTGCCAGCAGCCAGTCTAGCGGGGCGGGTTCGGGAGAGACCCAGTACTTC; CDR3 protein: CASSQSSGAGSGETQYF; D gene: TRBD2; J gene: TRBJ2-5; V gene: TRBV4-2; clone size: -
CDR3 DNA: TGTGCCAGCAGTTACCCCAACAATCAGCCCCAGCATTTT; CDR3 protein: CASSYPNNQPQHF; D gene: -; J gene: TRBJ1-5; V gene: TRBV6-6; clone size: few
CDR3 DNA: TGTGCCAGCTCACCGGGACAGGGATCTCTCTATGGCTACGCCTTC; CDR3 protein: CASSPGQGSLYGYAF; D gene: TRBD1; J gene: TRBJ1-2; V gene: TRBV18; clone size: -
CDR3 DNA: TGTGCCAGCAGCTTGGCCTCGGGTAATTATGAAGCTTTCTTT; CDR3 protein: CASSLASGNYEAFF; D gene: -; J gene: TRBJ1-1; V gene: TRBV5-4; clone size: few
CDR3 DNA: TGTGCCAGCAGCTTAGCAGGGGATCGCAGCAGCTCCTATAATTCACCCCTCCACTTT; CDR3 protein: CASSLAGDRSSSYNSPLHF; D gene: -; J gene: TRBJ1-6; V gene: TRBV7-8; clone size: -
CDR3 DNA: TGTGCCAGCAGCCTCGCCGGGACAGCTTCCTCCTACGAGCAGTACTTC; CDR3 protein: CASSLAGTASSYEQYF; D gene: TRBD1; J gene: TRBJ2-7; V gene: TRBV7-3; clone size: -
CDR3 DNA: TGTGCCAGCAGCTTCAAGGGGGCGCGCTACGAGCAGTACTTC; CDR3 protein: CASSFKGARYEQYF; D gene: TRBD1; J gene: TRBJ2-7; V gene: TRBV5-4; clone size: -
CDR3 DNA: TGTGCCAGCAGCCACTCTAGCGGATTTTTTCGTACTAGCACAGATACGCAGTATTTT; CDR3 protein: CASSHSSGFFRTSTDTQYF; D gene: TRBD2; J gene: TRBJ2-3; V gene: TRBV7-2; clone size: -
CDR3 DNA: TGCGCCAGCAGCTTGTACCCACTTATGGACACTGAAGCTTTCTTT; CDR3 protein: CASSLYPLMDTEAFF; D gene: -; J gene: TRBJ1-1; V gene: TRBV5-1; clone size: -
CDR3 DNA: TGCGCCAGCAGCTTGGAACCCTTAGCCGAGGAGCTGTTTTTT; CDR3 protein: CASSLEPLAEELFF; D gene: -; J gene: TRBJ2-2; V gene: TRBV5-1; clone size: -
CDR3 DNA: TGTGCCAGCAGCTGGGGGGACAGCAGTCGGACCCAGTACTTC; CDR3 protein: CASSWGDSSRTQYF; D gene: -; J gene: TRBJ2-5; V gene: TRBV7-2; clone size: -
CDR3 DNA: TGTGCCAGCAGTGAATATGGAACACCGGGCGCGGGGAAACAGCCCCAGCATTTT; CDR3 protein: CASSEYGTPGAGKQPQHF; D gene: -; J gene: TRBJ1-5; V gene: TRBV6-1; clone size: -
CDR3 DNA: TGCGCCAGCAGCCAAGTATACGGGGTCTCCACTGAAGCTTTCTTT; CDR3 protein: CASSQVYGVSTEAFF; D gene: -; J gene: TRBJ1-1; V gene: TRBV4-1; clone size: once
CDR3 DNA: TGCAGCGTGTCCTTAGGGGTAGGCAGCACAGATACGCAGTATTTT; CDR3 protein: CSVSLGVGSTDTQYF; D gene: -; J gene: TRBJ2-3; V gene: TRBV29-1; clone size: -
CDR3 DNA: TGTGCCAGCAGTGGGACTCTGGAAGTAGTTAATGAAAAACTGTTTTTT; CDR3 protein: CASSGTLEVVNEKLFF; D gene: -; J gene: TRBJ1-4; V gene: TRBV6-1; clone size: -
CDR3 DNA: TGTGCCAGCACGACGGGGGAAAATCAGCCCCAGCATTTT; CDR3 protein: CASTTGENQPQHF; D gene: -; J gene: TRBJ1-5; V gene: TRBV6-1; clone size: few
CDR3 DNA: TGTGCCAGCTCCGAGACAGCCAGGAACACTGAAGCTTTCTTT; CDR3 protein: CASSETARNTEAFF; D gene: -; J gene: TRBJ1-1; V gene: TRBV18; clone size: -
CDR3 DNA: TGTGCCAGCAGTGGCCGGATCCGGCGGACATCGTACGAGCAGTACTTC; CDR3 protein: CASSGRIRRTSYEQYF; D gene: -; J gene: TRBJ2-7; V gene: TRBV6-1; clone size: -
CDR3 DNA: TGTGCCAGCAGCCCCCGGGAGGTTGAAGAGACCCAGTACTTC; CDR3 protein: CASSPREVEETQYF; D gene: TRBD2; J gene: TRBJ2-5; V gene: TRBV28; clone size: -
CDR3 DNA: TGCGCCAGCAGCCAAGGGGCCCGCTCTGAAGCTTTCTTT; CDR3 protein: CASSQGARSEAFF; D gene: -; J gene: TRBJ1-1; V gene: TRBV4-1; clone size: once
CDR3 DNA: TGTGCCAGCAGCTTAGGTTTGTGGGCGAACACTGAAGCTTTCTTT; CDR3 protein: CASSLGLWANTEAFF; D gene: -; J gene: TRBJ1-1; V gene: TRBV7-6; clone size: -
CDR3 DNA: TGTGCCAGTAGTATTACAAATACGCAGTATTTT; CDR3 protein: CASSITNTQYF; D gene: -; J gene: TRBJ2-3; V gene: TRBV19; clone size: -
CDR3 DNA: TGTGCCAGCAGATCCAGGGTTTCTGGAAACACCATATATTTT; CDR3 protein: CASRSRVSGNTIYF; D gene: -; J gene: TRBJ1-3; V gene: TRBV6-5; clone size: -
CDR3 DNA: TGTGCCAGCAGCCCCTCCGGGACAGGGGTCCTTCAGCCCCAGCATTTT; CDR3 protein: CASSPSGTGVLQPQHF; D gene: TRBD1; J gene: TRBJ1-5; V gene: TRBV28; clone size: -
CDR3 DNA: TGTGCCAGTAGTATAGCGGCGAACACCGGGGAGCTGTTTTTT; CDR3 protein: CASSIAANTGELFF; D gene: -; J gene: TRBJ2-2; V gene: TRBV19; clone size: -
CDR3 DNA: TGTGCCAGCAGCCACGCGGGGAATGAGCAGTTCTTC; CDR3 protein: CASSHAGNEQFF; D gene: -; J gene: TRBJ2-1; V gene: TRBV7-2; clone size: -
CDR3 DNA: TGCGCCAGCAGCCCCGGGACAGTTGAGCAGTTCTTC; CDR3 protein: CASSPGTVEQFF; D gene: TRBD1; J gene: TRBJ2-1; V gene: TRBV4-1; clone size: -
CDR3 DNA: TGTGCCAGCAGATCACAGGCCGCGAACACTGAAGCTTTCTTT; CDR3 protein: CASRSQAANTEAFF; D gene: -; J gene: TRBJ1-1; V gene: TRBV6-5; clone size: -
CDR3 DNA: TGTGCCAGCAGCGAGGACAGGGGTTTTTGGGAGACCCAGTACTTC; CDR3 protein: CASSEDRGFWETQYF; D gene: TRBD1; J gene: TRBJ2-5; V gene: TRBV7-8; clone size: -
CDR3 DNA: TGTGCCAGCAGCTTGACCGAGGGAGATACGCAGTATTTT; CDR3 protein: CASSLTEGDTQYF; D gene: -; J gene: TRBJ2-3; V gene: TRBV7-3; clone size: -
CDR3 DNA: TGCGCCAGCAGCCAAGATCAGGCCGCTCCCTACGAGCAGTACTTC; CDR3 protein: CASSQDQAAPYEQYF; D gene: -; J gene: TRBJ2-7; V gene: TRBV4-1; clone size: few
CDR3 DNA: TGTGCCAGCAGTTACGGGGGGGGGCCCTACAATGAGCAGTTCTTC; CDR3 protein: CASSYGGGPYNEQFF; D gene: -; J gene: TRBJ2-1; V gene: TRBV6-5; clone size: -
CDR3 DNA: TGTGCCACCAGCAGTTCATCGGTGGGCGGGGGCGAGGAGACCCAGTACTTC; CDR3 protein: CATSSSSVGGGEETQYF; D gene: -; J gene: TRBJ2-5; V gene: TRBV15; clone size: -
CDR3 DNA: TGTGCCAGCCTATTACAGGGTGAAGCTTTCTTT; CDR3 protein: CASLLQGEAFF; D gene: -; J gene: TRBJ1-1; V gene: TRBV27; clone size: once
CDR3 DNA: TGTGCCAGCAGCCCAGGGGGACCCTATGGCTACACCTTC; CDR3 protein: CASSPGGPYGYTF; D gene: TRBD1; J gene: TRBJ1-2; V gene: TRBV6-6; clone size: once
CDR3 DNA: TGTGCCAGCAGCTTAGACACGAACACTGAAGCTTTCTTT; CDR3 protein: CASSLDTNTEAFF; D gene: -; J gene: TRBJ1-1; V gene: TRBV7-8; clone size: once
CDR3 DNA: TGTGCCAGCAGATACAAGGGGGCCCCCTATGGCTACACCTTC; CDR3 protein: CASRYKGAPYGYTF; D gene: TRBD1; J gene: TRBJ1-2; V gene: TRBV6-5; clone size: -
CDR3 DNA: TGTGCCAGTACCCGGACAGGGGTGAATCAGCCCCAGCATTTT; CDR3 protein: CASTRTGVNQPQHF; D gene: TRBD1; J gene: TRBJ1-5; V gene: TRBV19; clone size: -
CDR3 DNA: TGTGCCAGCGAGTGGGGGACAGTGGGGTCCTACGAGCAGTACTTC; CDR3 protein: CASEWGTVGSYEQYF; D gene: TRBD1; J gene: TRBJ2-7; V gene: TRBV6-1; clone size: -
CDR3 DNA: TGTGCCGGCACCTCGGACAGGGACAATGAGCAGTTCTTC; CDR3 protein: CAGTSDRDNEQFF; D gene: TRBD1; J gene: TRBJ2-1; V gene: TRBV6-6; clone size: -
CDR3 DNA: TGTGCCAGCAGTTACTCGAGGTCGACTGAAGCTTTCTTT; CDR3 protein: CASSYSRSTEAFF; D gene: -; J gene: TRBJ1-1; V gene: TRBV6-5; clone size: -
CDR3 DNA: TGTGCCAGCAGCTTAAATAGCGGTTATAGCGGGGGGGCCACAGATACGCAGTATTTT; CDR3 protein: CASSLNSGYSGGATDTQYF; D gene: TRBD2; J gene: TRBJ2-3; V gene: TRBV7-3; clone size: -
CDR3 DNA: TGTGCCAGCAGCGTAGCTTTGGGCAATTACAATGAGCAGTTCTTC; CDR3 protein: CASSVALGNYNEQFF; D gene: -; J gene: TRBJ2-1; V gene: TRBV9; clone size: -
CDR3 DNA: TGTGCCAGCAGCTCTCAGGGGAACACTGAAGCTTTCTTT; CDR3 protein: CASSSQGNTEAFF; D gene: -; J gene: TRBJ1-1; V gene: TRBV7-2; clone size: -
CDR3 DNA: TGTGCCAGCAGCTCGGTGTTTGAGCAGTTCTTC; CDR3 protein: CASSSVFEQFF; D gene: -; J gene: TRBJ2-1; V gene: TRBV5-4; clone size: -
CDR3 DNA: TGTGCCAGCAGTTCCACCTCCGGGAAGGTGCATTTT; CDR3 protein: CASSSTSGKVHF; D gene: -; J gene: TRBJ1-5; V gene: TRBV27; clone size: -
CDR3 DNA: TGCGCCAGCAGCTCACTCGGACAGGAGAATGAAAAACTGTTTTTT; CDR3 protein: CASSSLGQENEKLFF; D gene: TRBD1; J gene: TRBJ1-4; V gene: TRBV5-1; clone size: -
CDR3 DNA: TGTGCCAGCAGCTTAGGAAAACTAGCGGGGGCAAATGAGCAGTTCTTC; CDR3 protein: CASSLGKLAGANEQFF; D gene: TRBD2; J gene: TRBJ2-1; V gene: TRBV11-2; clone size: once
CDR3 DNA: TGTGCCAGCTCACACGACAGGTCCGTAACTGAAGCTTTCTTT; CDR3 protein: CASSHDRSVTEAFF; D gene: -; J gene: TRBJ1-1; V gene: TRBV18; clone size: -
CDR3 DNA: TGTGCCAGCAGCCATAAAGGGGGGGGCCTCGACACTGAAGCTTTCTTT; CDR3 protein: CASSHKGGGLDTEAFF; D gene: -; J gene: TRBJ1-1; V gene: TRBV28; clone size: -
CDR3 DNA: TGTGCTTCCCGGCTAGAGACTGAAGCTTTCTTT; CDR3 protein: CASRLETEAFF; D gene: -; J gene: TRBJ1-1; V gene: TRBV28; clone size: once
CDR3 DNA: TGTGCCAGCAGTGCTGAGGACAGGGGGCGCGGGGAGCAGTACTTC; CDR3 protein: CASSAEDRGRGEQYF; D gene: TRBD1; J gene: TRBJ2-7; V gene: TRBV2; clone size: -
CDR3 DNA: TGTGCCAGCTCACCATCACAGCAAGATACGCAGTATTTT; CDR3 protein: CASSPSQQDTQYF; D gene: -; J gene: TRBJ2-3; V gene: TRBV18; clone size: -
CDR3 DNA: TGTGCCAGCAGCTGGACAGTTAACACTGAAGCTTTCTTT; CDR3 protein: CASSWTVNTEAFF; D gene: -; J gene: TRBJ1-1; V gene: TRBV11-3; clone size: -
CDR3 DNA: TGTGCCAGTAGTATTCAGGGGGCTGGGGAGCAGTACTTC; CDR3 protein: CASSIQGAGEQYF; D gene: TRBD1; J gene: TRBJ2-7; V gene: TRBV19; clone size: -